This is a list of T cell receptor beta chains from one sample in a study of blood T cell repertoires in COVID-19. The protocol was immunoSEQ multiplex PCR, while the TCRdb copy is restricted to in-frame clones and leaves out a portion. The sample lists fewer than 300,000 clones; about nine tenths were seen once. The sequencing input was peripheral blood. Every receptor here comes from a woman aged 25 to 45 with COVID-19, enrolled during active disease. The CDR3 runs from the conserved cysteine through the conserved F or W. D genes are given only for firm matches.

v_call,d_call,cdr3_length,j_call,cdr3_aa,cdr3_nt
TRBV2,NA,15,TRBJ1-6,CASSEFPGGYSPLHF,TGTGCCAGCAGTGAGTTCCCGGGGGGCTATTCACCCCTCCACTTT
TRBV12-3/TRBV12-4,NA,13,TRBJ2-1,CASRDYNYNEQFF,TGTGCCAGCAGGGACTACAACTACAATGAGCAGTTCTTC
TRBV9,TRBD2,18,TRBJ2-3,CASSAGTSGRGGTDTQYF,TGTGCCAGCAGCGCCGGGACTAGCGGGAGAGGGGGCACAGATACGCAGTATTTT
TRBV11-2,TRBD2,19,TRBJ2-5,CASSLPPEWTSGRKETQYF,TGTGCCAGCAGCTTGCCCCCGGAATGGACTAGCGGGAGGAAAGAGACCCAGTACTTC
TRBV27,TRBD2,16,TRBJ2-1,CASGILAGVAYNEQFF,TGTGCCAGCGGTATTCTAGCGGGAGTGGCTTACAATGAGCAGTTCTTC
TRBV27,NA,14,TRBJ1-4,CASSLLGQNEKLFF,TGTGCCAGCAGTTTACTCGGACAGAATGAAAAACTGTTTTTT
TRBV4-1,TRBD1,16,TRBJ1-4,CASSQDLGQGAEKLFF,TGCGCCAGCAGCCAAGATCTCGGACAGGGGGCTGAAAAACTGTTTTTT
TRBV28,TRBD1,16,TRBJ1-1,CASRIRNTGGRTEAFF,TGTGCCAGCAGGATTAGGAATACAGGGGGCCGGACTGAAGCTTTCTTT
TRBV2,TRBD2,12,TRBJ2-4,CASSDVSGRQYF,TGTGCCAGCAGTGATGTCAGCGGGAGGCAGTACTTC
TRBV27,NA,16,TRBJ2-3,CASSPLSFSGEDTQYF,TGTGCCAGCAGTCCTCTCTCCTTCTCAGGGGAAGATACGCAGTATTTT
TRBV19,NA,15,TRBJ1-5,CASKTEPNANQPQHF,TGTGCCAGTAAGACAGAGCCCAACGCAAATCAGCCCCAGCATTTT
TRBV10-3,TRBD2,12,TRBJ2-1,CAISEGGDEQFF,TGTGCCATCAGTGAGGGGGGGGATGAGCAGTTCTTC